The 3 T cell receptor beta chains reported below all come from one sample, sequenced in a study of post-analysis software for immune sequencing data. Study results and limitations: Five or six TRBV segments, TRBV5-6, TRBV5-1 and TRBV20-1 among them, were found more frequent in patients than controls.

The antigens these receptors bind are not known. cDNA libraries of TCR beta carried unique molecular identifiers. Using its own MiXCR run on the PCR reads, TCRdb lists one record per CDR3 protein. The table has a few hundred thousand distinct CDR3 sequences, approximately 34% seen once. The sample consisted of blood. These receptor sequences come from a girl under 18 with multiple sclerosis.

The chain is built from TRBV7-9 and TRBJ2-3; 7 bases agree with TRBD2. CDR3 length: 15 residues. V lost 5 bases and J lost 0; bases outside the gene matches: 5. CDR1 is SEHNR and CDR2 is FQNEAQ in the germline V gene (reference sequence). CDR3 DNA sequence: TGTGCCAGCAGCCAGCGGGGCTCTAGCACAGATACGCAGTATTTT. Protein product: CASSQRGSSTDTQYF.

The chain joins TRBV7-9 to TRBJ2-7, with 7 bases fitting TRBD1. This CDR3 is built from 14 residues. Germline V gene data show CDR1 as SEHNR and CDR2 as FQNEAQ (reference sequence). With V trimmed by 5 bases and J by 0 bases, 4 bases remained unmatched. The CDR3 loop reads CASSRQGDSYEQYF. The CDR3 bases are TGTGCCAGCAGCAGACAGGGTGACTCCTACGAGCAGTACTTC.

This clonotype was counted at least ten times. The chain employs TRBV12-3 or TRBV12-4 and TRBJ1-2, with 8 bases aligning to TRBD1. Trimming cost V 6 bases and J 2 bases; bases outside gene matches: 5. The length of the CDR3 is 14 residues. This chain's CDR3 is CASRRQGRNYGYTF. CDR3 DNA sequence: TGTGCCAGCAGAAGACAGGGGAGGAACTATGGCTACACCTTC.